One sample yielded the 13 T cell receptor beta chains listed below, sequenced in a study of blood T cell repertoires in COVID-19 (dated by TCRdb to 2019 to 2021). Library preparation used the immunoSEQ multiplex PCR assay. Drawn from immuneACCESS, this table holds only the in-frame rearrangements with V and J called that TCRdb kept. Clones are partly lost; checked studies trace under half to an unresolved V gene and leave the rest unexplained. Present in this sample are fewer than 400,000 clones, roughly nine tenths of which were seen just once. The top ten clonotypes cover roughly 3.9% of the sample. Sequenced sample: PBMCs or T cells enriched from blood (not recorded which). These receptors all come from a woman in her 30s who had been exposed to COVID-19.

The CDR3 DNA reads TGTGCCACCAGTGACCCCAGGGATCCCAGTCAGCCCCAGCATTTT. This codes for CATSDPRDPSQPQHF. The chain carries TRBV24-1 and TRBJ1-5; possibly TRBD1 for D (5 bases). V was trimmed by 4 bases and J by 6 bases, leaving 15 bases between them. Germline values: CDR1 KGHDR, CDR2 SFDVKD. The CDR3 spans 15 residues.

The genes are TRBV3-1 (or the pseudogene TRBV3-2) and TRBJ2-3, with D unresolved. Germline CDR1 LGHDT, CDR2 YNNKEL (reference sequence). This CDR3 contains 13 residues. V lost 0 bases and J lost 8, with 9 bases in between. The CDR3 bases are TGTGCCAGCAGCCAAGATTGGGCCAGTACGCAGTATTTT. This codes for CASSQDWASTQYF.

The rearrangement links TRBV6-5 to TRBJ1-2; perhaps TRBD1 as D (6 bases). The CDR3 length is 12 residues. CDR1 and CDR2 from the germline V gene are MNHEY and SVGAGI. The ends were cut back, 7 bases at V and 4 bases at J, with 10 bases in the middle. The CDR3 DNA reads TGTGCCAGCACCGAGGACAGCTATGGCTACACCTTC. Encoded protein: CASTEDSYGYTF.

The genes are TRBV3-1 (or the pseudogene TRBV3-2) and TRBJ2-1, with 9 bases identical to TRBD2. J lost 10 bases, V lost 1 base, and 14 bases had no gene match. Looked up from germline, CDR1 is LGHDT and CDR2 is YNNKEL (reference sequence). The CDR3 is 17 amino acids. The CDR3 sequence: CASSQGPLGRGGPEQFF. The CDR3, as DNA: TGTGCCAGCAGCCAAGGCCCCTTGGGGCGGGGGGGCCCGGAGCAGTTCTTC.

V usage is TRBV18 and J usage is TRBJ2-4; D not certain. This CDR3 spans 15 amino acids. Germline values: CDR1 KGHSH, CDR2 LQKENI. With 6 bases removed from V and 0 bases from J, the gap between germline ends came to 12 bases. CDR3 nucleotide sequence: TGTGCCAGCTCCCCCGTGGCGGTAGCCAAAAACATTCAGTACTTC. Translated, it gives CASSPVAVAKNIQYF.

The chain has TRBV5-4 and TRBJ1-2; D call uncertain. The germline V and J ends were trimmed by 0 bases and 8 bases, with 8 bases remaining between them. CDR3 size: 12 residues. Germline assignment: CDR1 SGHNT and CDR2 YYREEE (reference sequence). The CDR3 is CASSLGRLGYTF. The CDR3 nucleotides read TGTGCCAGCAGCTTGGGCAGGTTGGGCTACACCTTC.

V gene TRBV6-5 combines with J gene TRBJ1-2, with D uncertain. Germline V gene sequence: CDR1 MNHEY, CDR2 SVGAGI. The CDR3 runs to 12 residues. The V and J ends lost 1 base and 8 bases respectively, with 8 bases between them. CDR3 loop: CASSYWAGGYTF. The CDR3 region has the DNA TGTGCCAGCAGTTACTGGGCGGGCGGCTACACCTTC.

The gene calls are TRBV5-5 and TRBJ1-2; D is unclear. Between the trimmed V and J ends, which lost 0 bases and 2 bases, there was a span of 17 bases. The CDR3 is made up of 17 amino acids. Germline values: CDR1 SGHKS, CDR2 YYEKEE (reference sequence). CDR3 loop: CASSLDVRVGVNYGYTF. The CDR3 DNA sequence: TGTGCCAGCAGCTTGGATGTTCGTGTCGGAGTAAACTATGGCTACACCTTC.

The rearrangement links TRBV20-1 to TRBJ1-2; the D is unclear. The ends were cut back, 3 bases at V and 0 bases at J, with 8 bases in the middle. The CDR3 is 13 residues long. The germline gives CDR1 DFQATT, CDR2 SNEGSKA (reference sequence). The CDR3 region has the DNA TGCAGTGCTAGTCTGCAGGCTAACTATGGCTACACCTTC. Amino acids: CSASLQANYGYTF.

This clone was counted a single time. V usage is TRBV19 and J usage is TRBJ2-5; TRBD2 is a possible D gene (6 bases). With 6 bases removed from V and 5 bases from J, the gap between germline ends came to 16 bases. The germline CDR1 and CDR2 sequences are LNHDA and SQIVND (reference sequence). The CDR3 sequence is 14 residues long. The chain's CDR3 is CASSLAGRGETQYF. The CDR3 nucleotides are TGTGCCAGTAGCCTGGCGGGGCGAGGGGAGACCCAGTACTTC. Complete variable domain (other parts from reference TRBV19 and TRBJ2-5): DGGITQSPKYLFRKEGQNVTLSCEQNLNHDAMYWYRQDPGQGLRLIYYSQIVNDFQKGDIAEGYSVSREKKESFPLTVTSAQKNPTAFYLCASSLAGRGETQYFGPGTRLLVL.

The chain recombines TRBV25-1 with TRBJ2-2; the D is unclear. The V end lost 6 bases, the J end lost 0 bases, and 5 bases lay between the germline ends. CDR3 length: 13 amino acids. Germline CDR1 reads MGHDK; CDR2 reads SYGVNS. The CDR3 nucleotides read TGTGCCAGCAGGGGCGCGAACACCGGGGAGCTGTTTTTT. Translation gives CASRGANTGELFF.

The rearrangement joins TRBV2 to TRBJ2-5, with D maybe TRBD2 (6 bases). V was pared by 8 bases and J by 6 bases, with 19 bases between. The CDR3 has 14 residues. The germline V gene encodes CDR1 SNHLY and CDR2 FYNNEI. The CDR3: CASRGTWRGKTQYF. The CDR3 coding sequence is TGTGCCAGCCGGGGGACTTGGCGGGGAAAGACCCAGTACTTC.

The V gene is TRBV10-3, the J gene TRBJ1-2; 7 bases agree with TRBD1. Germline V gene data show CDR1 as ENHRY and CDR2 as SYGVKD. Unmatched junction bases numbered 7, after V lost 6 bases and J lost 0 bases. This CDR3 has 15 amino acids. The CDR3 region has the DNA TGTGCCATCAGCGACAGGGAACGCACTAACTATGGCTACACCTTC. As protein: CAISDRERTNYGYTF.